This entry describes one T cell receptor (beta chain). The antigen remains undetermined. This record belongs to a study of shared clonotypes between healthy human individuals. Looking at the study overall: Per donor, CD8 memory used one plate, CD8 naive used two, CD4 memory used three and CD4 naive used three.

This CDR3 is 16 amino acids long. Trimming took 3 bases from V and 4 from J; bases not matched to a gene: 5. Per germline, CDR1 SGHRS and CDR2 YFSETQ. General study findings and limits: Relative to their counterparts shared across all four donors, non-shared clonotypes exhibited diminished generation probabilities. Naive subsets generally had larger estimated richness than memory subsets.

Libraries were prepared by immunoSEQ multiplex PCR; TCRdb keeps only in-frame clonotypes and omits some of them. The sample contains some 650,000 clones, roughly 97% of which appear only once. Memory CD4+ cells were the fraction left after CD45RA+ naive selection. This receptor was obtained from a woman younger than 45 in good health. The specimen sequenced was naive CD4+ T cells sorted from blood. Documented subset: CD45RA+ positively selected. The chain uses TRBV5-1 and TRBJ2-2; 11 bases line up with TRBD2. CDR3 amino acids: CASSSPGTSGTGELFF. CDR3 DNA sequence: TGCGCCAGCAGCTCCCCCGGGACTAGCGGCACCGGGGAGCTGTTTTTT.